This TCR beta chain was identified during a study of read filtering for tumor transcriptome and immune sequencing (dated by TCRdb to about 2020). Regarding the study in general: Of the patients in the cohort, some 18 were male and around 15 were female, and their mean age was about 69 years, with a range of about 45 to 85. By revised international staging, roughly 8 patients were R-ISS I, 15 to 20 were R-ISS II and 7 were R-ISS III. After DNase treatment, whole-transcriptome libraries were prepared using the TruSeq RNA Access Library Prep Kit. Per sample, about 4 to 11 million TCR-region mapped reads were obtained with IR-seq, compared with only roughly 85 to 1273 with RNA-seq. Using the same bone marrow samples, the study compared TCR repertoires obtained by targeted immune repertoire sequencing with those obtained by bulk whole-transcriptome sequencing. As a main aim, a read-filtering strategy for immune repertoire data was addressed, with the specific question being whether clonotypes supported by a single read should be removed. What the study reported, not specific to this receptor: Clonotypes were captured by IR-seq at much higher depth and more reliably than by RNA-seq, and smaller IR-seq throughput was sufficient for identification of most shared clonotypes. Single-read clonotypes made up approximately 79% of clonotypes but only 3% to 4% of total reads in IR-seq, compared with approximately 75% of clonotypes and roughly 45% of reads in RNA-seq. The sorted CD138-negative fraction was a mixed bone marrow immune population, not purified T cells. When single-read clonotypes were removed, the proportions of shared clonotypes in IR-seq and RNA-seq correlated more strongly.

This clonotype was seen many times. The clone's antigen remains unknown. No base-level quality is on record; no much larger clone is a single base apart. TCR libraries were built from 400 to 450 ng RNA with the Immunoverse kit, using molecular barcoded adaptors covering alpha/delta and beta/gamma chains. TCR library preparation used the same RNA that went into transcriptome sequencing. An Illumina HiSeq 4000 with 2 x 150 cycles was used to sequence the TCR libraries. Turning to the authors' computational methods: Using MiXCR, which included quality filtering and error correction, TCR reads were aligned to human V, D, J and C references and then assembled into CDR3 clonotypes. The tcR package in R was used to analyze clonotype counts and gene usage diversity. For inspection of raw mapping reads, RNA-seq reads were mapped by STAR aligner version 2.5.3a onto GRCh37 of the human genome. To test how sequencing depth affects detected clonotypes, IR-seq fastq files were randomly downsampled with Seqtk 1.3. The public reads were reprocessed in TCRdb via fastp at Q25 and MiXCR, keeping in-frame beta chains. A single entry per CDR3 protein holds the most common genes and DNA from its merged rows. In this record, the V and J calls reflect TCRdb's handling and not the investigators' own analysis. The sample table records tens of thousands of distinct CDR3 sequences; roughly 20% of these occur just once. 15% of the sample belongs to the ten largest clones.

There are 16 amino acids in the CDR3, from cysteine to phenylalanine inclusive. The sequence is cut down to CDR3 DNA, 48 bases in frame from base 1. Trimmed from V: 5 bases; trimmed from J: 7 bases; junction bases lacking a gene match: 8. The germline V gene specifies MNHEY as CDR1 and SVGAGI as CDR2. Every patient had bone marrow sampled at the time of active disease. Ficoll-Hypaque density gradient centrifugation was used to isolate bone marrow mononuclear cells. Myeloma plasma cells were removed and CD138-negative cells were collected by negative selection after labeling with CD138 magnetic microbeads on a MACS separator. Flow cytometry with CD138 antibodies on an Attune NxT was used to check how pure the isolated cells were. TRIzol reagent was used to extract total RNA, which was then quantified with a NanoDrop spectrophotometer. For each patient, paired RNA-seq and IR-seq were run on the CD138-negative bone marrow sample from that patient.

This receptor chain uses TRBV6-5 and TRBJ2-1, and TRBD2 aligns with 13 junction nucleotides. The sequence came from a donor aged 40 or older with multiple myeloma. The sequenced sample consisted of a population of CD138-negative cells sorted from bone marrow. According to the study, the label for this sample's cell subset or site signals: bone marrow mononuclear cells depleted of CD138+ plasma/myeloma cells by negative magnetic selection. The DNA sequence reads TGTGCCAGCAGTCCACTAGCGGGAGGGCCTAGAAATGAGCAGTTCTTC. This sequence encodes CASSPLAGGPRNEQFF.